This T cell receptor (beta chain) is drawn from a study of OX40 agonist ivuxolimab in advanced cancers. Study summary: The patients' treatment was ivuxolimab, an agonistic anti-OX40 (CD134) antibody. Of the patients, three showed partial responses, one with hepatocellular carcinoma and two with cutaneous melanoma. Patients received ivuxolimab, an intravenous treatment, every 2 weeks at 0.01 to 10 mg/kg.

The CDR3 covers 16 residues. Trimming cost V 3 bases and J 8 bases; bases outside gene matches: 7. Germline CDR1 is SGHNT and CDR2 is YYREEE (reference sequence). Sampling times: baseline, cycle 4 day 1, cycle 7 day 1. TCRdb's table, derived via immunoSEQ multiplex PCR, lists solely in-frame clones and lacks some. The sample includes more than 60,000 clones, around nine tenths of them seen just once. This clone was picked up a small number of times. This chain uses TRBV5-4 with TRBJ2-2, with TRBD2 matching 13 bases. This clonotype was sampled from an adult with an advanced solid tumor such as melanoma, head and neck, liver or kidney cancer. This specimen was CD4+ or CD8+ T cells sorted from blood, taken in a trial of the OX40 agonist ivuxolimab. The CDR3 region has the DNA TGTGCCAGCAGCTCCGGACTAGCGGGAGAGGTGGGGGAGCTGTTTTTT. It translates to CASSSGLAGEVGELFF. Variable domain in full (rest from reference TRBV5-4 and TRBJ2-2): ETGVTQSPTHLIKTRGQQVTLRCSSQSGHNTVSWYQQALGQGPQFIFQYYREEENGRGNFPPRFSGLQFPNYSSELNVNALELDDSALYLCASSSGLAGEVGELFFGEGSRLTVL.